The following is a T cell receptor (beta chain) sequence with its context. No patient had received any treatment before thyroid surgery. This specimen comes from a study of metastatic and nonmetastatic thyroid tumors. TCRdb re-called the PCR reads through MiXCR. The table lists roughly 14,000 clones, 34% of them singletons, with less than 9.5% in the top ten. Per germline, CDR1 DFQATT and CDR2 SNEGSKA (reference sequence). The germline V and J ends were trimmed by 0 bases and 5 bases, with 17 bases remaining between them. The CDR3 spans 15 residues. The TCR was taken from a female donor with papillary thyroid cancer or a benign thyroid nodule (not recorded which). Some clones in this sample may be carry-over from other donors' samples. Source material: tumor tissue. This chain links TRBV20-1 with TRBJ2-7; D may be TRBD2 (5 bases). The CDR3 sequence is CSARDFGVGGHEQYF. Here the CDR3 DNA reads TGCAGTGCTAGAGATTTTGGGGTTGGAGGCCACGAGCAGTACTTC.